This section outlines one TCR beta chain sequence together with its context. What it binds is unknown. The PCR used 60 Vbeta and 13 Jbeta primers. This table comes from immunoSEQ multiplex PCR, and its TCRdb copy is limited to in-frame clones, with some not included. This table holds about 190,000 clones, about 90% found once. V dropped 5 bases and J dropped 6 bases, with 13 bases sitting between them. Looked up from germline, CDR1 is SEHNR and CDR2 is FQNEAQ (reference sequence). This CDR3 comprises 13 residues. This sample was taken from a study of cytomegalovirus exposure and HLA in healthy donors. Study details: An analysis done earlier identified 90 million to 120 million unique TCR beta sequences from 150 million to 200 million T cells.

Notes on the study in general: Upon later analysis, TCR association rates were observed to vary by HLA locus, being highest for DRB1 and lowest for HLA-C.

Sequencing was performed on PBMCs. The origin of this receptor is a man aged 30 to 39 in good health and CMV-seronegative. V usage is TRBV7-9 and J usage is TRBJ1-2; weak D call: TRBD1 (6 bases). Here the CDR3 reads CASSGQQGDGYTF. For the CDR3, the DNA is TGTGCCAGCAGCGGACAGCAGGGAGATGGCTACACCTTC.